The 8 T cell receptor beta chains given below trace back to one sample, sequenced in a study of T cell responses to AZD1222 COVID-19 vaccine. The data were produced by immunoSEQ multiplex PCR, yet TCRdb's version contains in-frame clones alone and is incomplete. The sample yields 60,000 to 70,000 clones, 85% to 90% seen once. The sequences come from peripheral blood, collected on day 0 of AZD1222 vaccination. These receptors all come from an adult in good health.

The J gene is TRBJ2-2, the V gene TRBV7-9; D uncertain. V lost 5 bases to trimming and J lost 5 bases, with 6 bases between them. Germline loops: CDR1 SEHNR, CDR2 FQNEAQ (reference sequence). The CDR3 loop spans 12 amino acids. As DNA, the CDR3 is TGTGCCAGCAGCCCATGGACCGGGGAGCTGTTTTTT. Its protein product is CASSPWTGELFF.

The CDR3 DNA is TGTGCCAGTAGAGAGGACAGGGCCTATGGCTACACCTTC. This translates into CASREDRAYGYTF. V gene TRBV19 combines with J gene TRBJ1-2, with 8 bases fitting TRBD1. V shed 6 bases and J 4 bases; nucleotides not matched to a gene: 4. The CDR3 extends over 13 amino acids. The germline V gene encodes CDR1 LNHDA and CDR2 SQIVND (reference sequence).

This chain uses TRBV3-1 (or the pseudogene TRBV3-2) with TRBJ1-3, with D possibly being TRBD1 (6 bases). V gave up 2 bases and J gave up 4 bases, with 12 bases separating them. Germline CDR1 is LGHDT and CDR2 is YNNKEL (reference sequence). The CDR3 length is 15 residues. CDR3 loop: CASSQHRASGNTIYF. The CDR3 coding sequence is TGTGCCAGCAGCCAACACAGGGCCTCAGGAAACACCATATATTTT.

V gene TRBV19 combines with J gene TRBJ2-5; D tentatively reads TRBD1 or TRBD2 (7 bases each). This CDR3 spans 15 amino acids. Trimming took 3 bases from V and 2 from J, leaving 13 bases between them. CDR1 LNHDA and CDR2 SQIVND come from the germline V gene (reference sequence). The chain's CDR3 is CASSIRGGLQETQYF. CDR3 bases: TGTGCCAGTAGTATCAGGGGGGGCCTTCAAGAGACCCAGTACTTC.

The CDR3 sequence is CASSRVLQGISYGYTF. In nucleotides, the CDR3 is TGTGCCAGCAGCCGAGTACTACAGGGGATTTCCTATGGCTACACCTTC. V is TRBV3-1 (or the pseudogene TRBV3-2) and J is TRBJ1-2, with TRBD1 identical over 7 bases. The trim removed 4 bases at V and 4 bases at J, leaving 12 bases unmatched. Per the germline V gene, CDR1 is LGHDT and CDR2 is YNNKEL (reference sequence). The CDR3 spans 16 residues.

The chain employs TRBV4-2 and TRBJ2-6; 8 positions agree with TRBD1. The length of the CDR3 is 17 residues. V gave up 0 bases and J gave up 0 bases; unmatched junction bases: 1. Germline CDR1 is LGHNA and CDR2 is YNFKEQ. The CDR3, as DNA: TGTGCCAGCAGCCAAGAGGACAGGGTCTCTGGGGCCAACGTCCTGACTTTC. Protein sequence: CASSQEDRVSGANVLTF.

This rearrangement joins TRBV28 to TRBJ1-4; tentative D call: TRBD1 (6 bases). The CDR3 consists of 13 residues. V was shortened by 10 bases and J by 8 bases, with 17 bases between the two germline ends. CDR1 is MDHEN, CDR2 SYDVKM, per germline. This chain's CDR3 is CATRTGLEEKLFF. The CDR3 region has the DNA TGTGCCACCAGAACAGGGTTAGAAGAAAAACTGTTTTTT.

The gene calls are TRBV3-1 (or the pseudogene TRBV3-2) and TRBJ1-6; the D is unclear. CDR3 length: 15 amino acids. Germline V gene lookup returns CDR1 LGHDT and CDR2 YNNKEL (reference sequence). V was pared by 4 bases and J by 11 bases, with 18 bases between. This CDR3 reads CASSRPGRPMPPLHF. The DNA for the CDR3 is TGTGCCAGCAGCCGACCTGGACGGCCGATGCCACCCCTCCACTTT.